These T cell receptor beta chains were read from a single sample in a study of T cells in Graves' hyperthyroidism and ophthalmopathy. TCRdb re-called the multiplex PCR reads with MiXCR, one entry per CDR3 protein. The table includes hundreds of thousands of distinct CDR3 sequences, less than 25% detected once. The material sequenced was blood. Receptor source: a woman aged 65 to 85 with Graves' ophthalmopathy. The CDR3 runs from the conserved cysteine through the conserved F or W. Fields, in order: J gene, clone size, D gene, V gene, CDR3 protein, CDR3 DNA. The D gene is left open where the match is weak. Clone sizes are given selectively: once, few, many, or a class where the clone is expanded.

>TRBJ2-1|few|TRBD1|TRBV29-1
CSVSDRVGEQFF
TGCAGCGTTAGCGACAGGGTCGGTGAGCAGTTCTTC
>TRBJ2-3|few|TRBD1|TRBV10-3
CAISPDRERTDTQYF
TGTGCCATCAGCCCCGACAGGGAAAGGACAGATACGCAGTATTTT
>TRBJ2-7|.|TRBD1|TRBV28
CASSSRPDDRGRYYEQYF
TGTGCCAGCAGTTCGAGACCCGACGACAGGGGCCGATACTACGAGCAGTACTTC
>TRBJ2-5|few|TRBD2|TRBV6-5
CASSYRLAGASGGVETQYF
TGTGCCAGCAGTTACCGGCTAGCGGGAGCCTCTGGTGGGGTAGAGACCCAGTACTTC
>TRBJ2-1|many|TRBD2|TRBV6-6
CASSYITSGGNEQFF
TGTGCCAGCAGTTACATAACTAGCGGGGGTAATGAGCAGTTCTTC
>TRBJ1-1|.|.|TRBV18
CASSQDRFEAFF
TGTGCCAGCTCCCAAGACAGGTTTGAAGCTTTCTTT
>TRBJ1-6|.|.|TRBV5-1
CASSLSGEGSPLHF
TGCGCCAGCAGCTTGTCTGGAGAAGGGTCACCCCTCCACTTT
>TRBJ2-7|many|.|TRBV6-1
CASRAGTLGEQYF
TGTGCCAGCAGGGCCGGTACCCTGGGGGAGCAGTACTTC
>TRBJ1-2|.|TRBD1|TRBV12-3/TRBV12-4
CASRGFGTGVYGYTF
TGTGCCAGCAGGGGGTTTGGGACAGGGGTTTATGGCTACACCTTC
>TRBJ1-2|many|TRBD1|TRBV28
CASSLGQGFANYGYTF
TGTGCCAGCAGTTTGGGACAGGGATTCGCTAACTATGGCTACACCTTC
>TRBJ1-2|.|.|TRBV7-9
CASSLASAVEGYTF
TGTGCCAGCAGCTTAGCGTCCGCCGTGGAGGGCTACACCTTC
>TRBJ2-2|many|.|TRBV7-2
CASSLGSGTTNTGELFF
TGTGCCAGCAGCTTAGGGTCCGGGACCACGAACACCGGGGAGCTGTTTTTT
>TRBJ2-2|few|TRBD1|TRBV11-2
CASSRDRATGELFF
TGTGCCAGCAGTCGGGACAGGGCCACCGGGGAGCTGTTTTTT
>TRBJ1-6|.|.|TRBV4-3
CASSQGDNSPLHF
TGCGCCAGCAGCCAAGGAGATAATTCACCCCTCCACTTT